The sequence of this T cell receptor (beta chain) was determined in a study of tissue T cells after allogeneic stem cell transplantation. Germline CDR1 reads KGHTA; CDR2 reads FQNQQP. The CDR3 runs 13 residues. Stated time point: mouse harvest day 14 after allogeneic transplant. Each mouse received 10^7 T-cell-depleted marrow cells plus 10^6 splenic CD5+ T cells by tail vein. Produced via immunoSEQ multiplex PCR; TCRdb's table is partial and in-frame only. The repertoire includes under 9,000 clones, under 40% of them detected once, and roughly 5% sits in the top ten. In regard to this clone: Gene and germline names: mouse. The CDR3 end is not reached by the read, which stops 1 residue before it; the germline J gene fills it in.

The sequencing sample was made of skin. The TCR originated in a female BALB/c mouse given C57BL/6 T cells with graft-versus-host disease after an allogeneic hematopoietic cell transplant. This rearrangement joins TRBV23 to TRBJ1-6; the table's D call, TRBD1, has no DNA check behind it. TRBJ1-6 is flagged as an ORF with uncertain function. The CDR3 sequence is CSSSTGMRAPLYF. The CDR3 bases that were read are TGCTCCAGCAGTACAGGGATGAGGGCGCCCCTCTAC.